A selection of T cell receptor beta chains follows, all from one sample in a study of long-term antiretroviral therapy in people with HIV. Data came from immunoSEQ multiplex PCR; TCRdb stores just in-frame clones and leaves some out. The sample lists around 20,000 clones, around 81% occurring once. The source was unsorted PBMCs, collected about 4 years after starting antiretroviral therapy. These receptors all stem from a man between 18 and 29 years old with HIV. Each CDR3 is given with its conserved first and last residue.

v_gene | CDR3aa
TRBV11-2 | CASSRTGGDTDTQYF
TRBV7-9 | CASSLDGLGSQETQYF
TRBV19 | CASSSGSGQGLPDTQYF
TRBV10-3 | CAISEPPGAQNYGYTF
TRBV15 | CATSKGLLTISGNTIYF
TRBV18 | CASSPRDSLEETQYF
TRBV18 | CASSLNNEGTQPQHF
TRBV10-3 | CATGDTEAFF
TRBV5-6 | CASSSGTSYGYTF
TRBV27 | CASGKDRRGTEAFF
TRBV5-5 | CASTRTGGNYGYTF
TRBV6-5 | CASSYDGTGSYEQYF
TRBV19 | CASSQLSAENQPQHF
TRBV20-1 | CRVLANEKLFF
TRBV6-1 | CASSAGQNTEAFF
TRBV28 | CASSWGVLGTEAFF
TRBV28 | CASNLQGPGNQPQHF
TRBV10-3 | CAITPSMGGDTQYF
TRBV27 | CASSPRPLTGAAYEQYF
TRBV29-1 | CSVESGGEETQYF
TRBV7-2 | CASSLGGITNYGYTF
TRBV19 | CASSDPGFLETQYF
TRBV5-4 | CASSLSKRGSTDTQYF
TRBV6-5 | CASSYSPTASYEQYF
TRBV11-2 | CASSLDRVDYGYTF
TRBV7-9 | CASSLVRQNTEAFF
TRBV28 | CATTSHRESSYEQYF
TRBV6-5 | CASSVLDRGGGGYTF
TRBV28 | CASSLPVGSVSNQPQHF
TRBV6-1 | CASSEMDSLNQPQHF
TRBV7-7 | CASSPGQGQPQHF
TRBV5-1 | CASSLETGVETQYF
TRBV28 | CASSHRDRGVTGELFF
TRBV7-9 | CASSQGQGDGYTF
TRBV2 | CASTPTGTEDYIQYF
TRBV6-1 | CASSELAGGHNEQFF
TRBV19 | CASVEGYNSPLHF
TRBV28 | CASSFMGVSDEQYF
TRBV9 | CASSVGHSGNTIYF
TRBV28 | CASSAGGYGCFF
TRBV19 | CASVSPGTETDTQYF
TRBV30 | CAWSRTGGWTEAFF
TRBV5-8 | CASTPVGRGFTDTQYF
TRBV5-1 | CASRGLPGRYGYTF